This TCR beta chain is drawn from a study of tumor-infiltrating lymphocytes in primary liver carcinoma. Study outcomes and limitations: Lesser overlap characterized tumor-adjacent and tumor-blood pairs relative to tumor region pairs.

This clonotype appeared many times. Its antigen is still unknown. The template, around 520 ng total RNA, yielded TCR beta cDNA made with a constant-region primer. Libraries of TCR beta came from three nested multiplex PCR rounds with slightly modified ARM-PCR. Forward primers for TRBV1-TRBV30 and a C-beta reverse primer served the first two PCR rounds, at approximately 10 cycles each. Each CDR3 protein gets one entry after TCRdb re-called the multiplex PCR reads with MiXCR. The data hold approximately 300,000 distinct CDR3 sequences, with 65% observed a single time. The source of the blood RNA was unsorted whole blood, and germline DNA was extracted as well. Germline CDR1 and CDR2: MGHRA and YSYEKL. Trimming took 0 bases from V and 0 from J; bases not matched to a gene: 6. This CDR3 has 18 amino acids.

The source is a man aged 40-50 years with primary liver carcinoma and hepatitis B virus infection. Sequencing was carried out using peripheral blood. This chain connects TRBV4-1 to TRBJ1-4, with 8 bases identical to TRBD1. The CDR3 protein is CASSQDPYRGSTNEKLFF. The CDR3 DNA follows: TGCGCCAGCAGCCAAGATCCATACAGGGGGTCAACTAATGAAAAACTGTTTTTT.